This TCR beta chain came from a study of T cell responses to AZD1222 COVID-19 vaccine. Germline assignment: CDR1 ENHRY and CDR2 SYGVKD. CDR3 length: 13 amino acids. Trimming shortened V by 3 bases and J by 11 bases, and 16 bases separated the two germline ends. Study observations and caveats: Females made up more of the donors, who were largely white British, and clonal diversity may have come out too low. Baseline testing showed seropositivity in only six AZD1222 recipients.

The table came from immunoSEQ multiplex PCR; TCRdb's copy has only in-frame clones and leaves some out. The table lists around 150,000 clones, under 95% of them singletons. About this clone: Its matching antigen is unknown.

This receptor was taken from an adult who received the AZD1222 COVID-19 vaccine. The chain is built from TRBV10-3 and TRBJ1-2; D is perhaps TRBD1 (6 bases). The input for sequencing was peripheral blood, taken 28 days after the second AZD1222 dose. The DNA for the CDR3 is TGTGCCATCAGTGACGGGGGCAAGCGATCTTACACCTTC. It translates to CAISDGGKRSYTF.